This is a list of T cell receptor beta chains from one sample in a study of identical twins. In TCRdb, the 5' RACE reads were re-called with MiXCR into one record per CDR3 protein. The profile shows around 530,000 distinct CDR3 sequences, nearly 15% of them singletons. This sample also belongs to another study, concerning yellow fever vaccine responses in identical twins.

The material sequenced was CD4+ T cells sorted from blood. Every receptor here comes from a woman between 18 and 30 years old in good health. CDR3s include the opening cysteine and the closing phenylalanine or tryptophan. The D gene is left open where the match is weak. Clone size is given for some rows only: seen once, a few or many times, or a class if the clone is expanded.

j_call	v_call	d_call	clone_size	cdr3_aa	cdr3_nt
TRBJ2-5	TRBV6-6	-	-	CASRTAQETQYF	TGTGCCAGCAGGACTGCTCAAGAGACCCAGTACTTC
TRBJ2-5	TRBV20-1	TRBD2	few	CSARSWEGYQETQYF	TGCAGTGCTAGATCTTGGGAGGGGTACCAAGAGACCCAGTACTTC
TRBJ2-2	TRBV21-1	-	few	CASSKGSSGGNTGELFF	TGTGCCAGCAGCAAAGGGAGTAGCGGGGGGAACACCGGGGAGCTGTTTTTT
TRBJ2-3	TRBV5-1	TRBD2	many	CASSLSGASTDTQYF	TGTGCCAGCAGCTTAAGCGGGGCAAGCACAGATACGCAGTATTTT
TRBJ2-7	TRBV5-1	-	-	CASSLDSGEPYEQYF	TGCGCCAGCAGCTTGGACAGCGGAGAGCCCTACGAGCAGTACTTC
TRBJ1-6	TRBV5-5	-	-	CASSLDEDSPLHF	TGTGCCAGCAGCTTGGACGAGGATTCACCCCTCCACTTT
TRBJ1-2	TRBV28	TRBD1	many	CASRTGGSHSYTF	TGTGCCAGCCGGACAGGGGGTTCGCATAGCTACACCTTC
TRBJ2-4	TRBV27	-	few	CASSSGTGRVLAKNIQYF	TGTGCCAGCAGTTCCGGGACCGGGCGAGTACTAGCCAAAAACATTCAGTACTTC
TRBJ2-1	TRBV14	-	-	CASSQELTSYNEQFF	TGTGCCAGCAGCCAAGAACTCACCTCCTACAATGAGCAGTTCTTC
TRBJ1-4	TRBV6-2/TRBV6-3	-	few	CASSSGQREKLFF	TGTGCCAGCAGTTCTGGACAGCGAGAAAAACTGTTTTTT
TRBJ2-1	TRBV7-9	TRBD2	few	CASTSSGRWSNEQFF	TGTGCCAGCACTTCTAGCGGGAGATGGTCCAATGAGCAGTTCTTC
TRBJ2-4	TRBV29-1	-	-	CSVEAGTSKNIQYF	TGCAGCGTTGAAGCAGGGACGAGCAAAAACATTCAGTACTTC
TRBJ2-1	TRBV3-1	-	-	CASSHPKESSLRNEQFF	TGTGCCAGCAGCCACCCGAAGGAGTCTTCGCTCAGGAATGAGCAGTTCTTC
TRBJ2-1	TRBV12-1	-	few	CASSFVGTSGKYNEQFF	TGTGCCAGCAGCTTTGTCGGGACTAGCGGGAAGTACAATGAGCAGTTCTTC
TRBJ2-1	TRBV20-1	TRBD2	few	CSASTGLAGSNEQFF	TGCAGTGCTAGTACCGGACTAGCGGGATCCAATGAGCAGTTCTTC
TRBJ2-1	TRBV5-1	TRBD2	-	CASTKIAGGSSYNEQFF	TGCGCCAGCACCAAGATAGCGGGAGGTTCCTCCTACAATGAGCAGTTCTTC
TRBJ2-5	TRBV7-9	-	-	CASSLVPSDPGTQYF	TGTGCCAGCAGCTTAGTACCCAGCGACCCAGGGACCCAGTACTTC
TRBJ2-7	TRBV13	-	few	CASSLDGGREQYF	TGTGCCAGCAGCTTAGATGGGGGACGGGAGCAGTACTTC